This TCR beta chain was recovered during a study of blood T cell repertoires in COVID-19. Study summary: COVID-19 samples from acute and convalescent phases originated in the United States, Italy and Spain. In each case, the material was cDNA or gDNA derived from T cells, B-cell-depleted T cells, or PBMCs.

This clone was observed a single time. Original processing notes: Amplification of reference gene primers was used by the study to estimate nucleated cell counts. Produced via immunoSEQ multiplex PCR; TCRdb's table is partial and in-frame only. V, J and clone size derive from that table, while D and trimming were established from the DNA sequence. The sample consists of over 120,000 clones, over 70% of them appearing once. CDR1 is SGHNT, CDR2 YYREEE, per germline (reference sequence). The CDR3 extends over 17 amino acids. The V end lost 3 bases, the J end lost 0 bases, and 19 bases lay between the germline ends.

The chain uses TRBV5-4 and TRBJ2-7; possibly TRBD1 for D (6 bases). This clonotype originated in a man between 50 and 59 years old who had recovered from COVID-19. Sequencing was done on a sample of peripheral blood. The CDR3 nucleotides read TGTGCCAGCAGCTCAAGAACAGGGTCCTGGAGCTCCTACGAGCAGTACTTC. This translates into CASSSRTGSWSSYEQYF.